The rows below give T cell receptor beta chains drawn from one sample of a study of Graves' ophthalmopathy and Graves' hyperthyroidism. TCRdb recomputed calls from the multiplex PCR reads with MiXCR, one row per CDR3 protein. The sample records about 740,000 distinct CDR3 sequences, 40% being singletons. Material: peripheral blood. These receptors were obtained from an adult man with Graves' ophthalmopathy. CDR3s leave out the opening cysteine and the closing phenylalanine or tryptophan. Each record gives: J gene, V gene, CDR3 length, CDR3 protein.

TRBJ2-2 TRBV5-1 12 ASKASGGPGELF
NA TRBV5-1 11 ASSPGSMGEQY
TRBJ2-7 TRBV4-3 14 ASSQDLRTGGYEQY
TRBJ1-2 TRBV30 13 AWSTKGQGIYGYT
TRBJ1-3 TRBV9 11 ASSPDWDGKAY
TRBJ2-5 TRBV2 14 ASSEALAGVLSAQY
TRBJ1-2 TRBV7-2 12 ASSTYRGGDGYT
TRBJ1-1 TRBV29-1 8 SVWGAEAF
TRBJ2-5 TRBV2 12 ASSLGGDEETQY
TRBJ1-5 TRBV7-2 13 ASSLDRDSNQPQH
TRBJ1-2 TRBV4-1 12 ASSQKAGTDGYT
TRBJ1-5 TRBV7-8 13 ASSLFFRLIQPQH
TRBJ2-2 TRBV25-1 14 ASSMLEFPNTGELF
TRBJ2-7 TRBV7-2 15 ASSPQGSGSYYNEQY
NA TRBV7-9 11 ASSSQGTDEQF
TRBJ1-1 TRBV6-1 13 ASRGRQAMGTEAF
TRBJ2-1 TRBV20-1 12 SARDSASYNEQF
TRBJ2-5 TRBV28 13 ASSFLMRIQETQY
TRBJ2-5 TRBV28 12 ASSSQGLRETQY
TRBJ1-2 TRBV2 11 ASSGGGARGYT
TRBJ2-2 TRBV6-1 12 ASSFVRGVEELF